This entry lists 26 T cell receptor beta chains sequenced from one sample in a study of beta chain features in type 1 diabetes. Expressed TCRB transcripts were sequenced because the isolated RNA had all been reverse transcribed beforehand. Using immunoSEQ multiplex PCR, the repertoire was profiled, and TCRdb retains in-frame clones only, with some absent. The table lists around 500,000 clones, around 28% of them singletons, with about 0.065% in the top ten. Sequencing was done on a sample of naive CD4+ T cells from blood. The origin of the receptors is a man aged 18 to 29 in good health.

Comments on this clone: The sample has other DNA sequences that encode this CDR3 too. The V and J genes are TRBV30 and TRBJ2-1; D is perhaps TRBD2 (5 bases). The V and J ends lost 5 bases and 0 bases respectively, with 11 bases between them. Per germline, CDR1 GTSNPN and CDR2 SVGIG (reference sequence). The CDR3 consists of 14 residues. The CDR3 loop is CAWSSGSSYNEQFF. In DNA form, the CDR3 reads TGTGCCTGGTCAAGCGGTAGCTCCTACAATGAGCAGTTCTTC.

The rearrangement uses TRBV7-2 and TRBJ2-6, with D possibly matching TRBD1 (5 bases). The V end was cut by 6 bases, the J end by 4 bases, with 13 bases between. This CDR3 has 15 residues. Germline-derived CDR1 and CDR2 are SGHTA and FQGNSA. As DNA, the CDR3 is TGTGCCAGCAGGCCCCCCAGGGTAGGGGCCAACGTCCTGACTTTC. Translated, it gives CASRPPRVGANVLTF.

This sequence joins TRBV4-2 and TRBJ2-3, with D perhaps matching TRBD2 (6 bases). The length of the CDR3 is 15 residues. Trimming left V 0 bases short and J 3 bases short, with 10 bases between. The V gene's germline CDR1 is LGHNA and CDR2 YNFKEQ. The DNA of the CDR3 is TGTGCCAGCAGCCAAGATCTAGCGAGGACAGATACGCAGTATTTT. Encoded protein: CASSQDLARTDTQYF.

The rearrangement uses TRBV30 and TRBJ1-2; the D gene is possibly TRBD1 (5 bases). CDR1 is GTSNPN and CDR2 is SVGIG in the germline V gene (reference sequence). The V end was cut by 5 bases, the J end by 7 bases, with 17 bases between. There are 13 residues in the CDR3. The CDR3 DNA reads TGTGCCTGGCCCACACAAAGGGGAAGTGGCTACACCTTC. Translated, it gives CAWPTQRGSGYTF.

V gene TRBV9 combines with J gene TRBJ2-7; 7 bases map to TRBD1. The ends lost 0 bases at V and 3 bases at J; junction bases unmatched: 6. CDR3 length: 15 amino acids. Per the germline V gene, CDR1 is SGDLS and CDR2 is YYNGEE. The CDR3 nucleotides are TGTGCCAGCAGCGTAGCCGGGACAGCTGTCTACGAGCAGTACTTC. It encodes CASSVAGTAVYEQYF.

The V call is TRBV5-1, the J call TRBJ1-4; the match to TRBD1 covers 7 bases. CDR3 length: 14 amino acids. Germline V gene sequence: CDR1 SGHRS, CDR2 YFSETQ. The V and J ends lost 0 bases and 10 bases, in that order; junction bases with no gene match: 6. The CDR3 DNA follows: TGCGCCAGCAGCTTGGAGACAGGGTTTGGAAAACTGTTTTTT. Encoded protein: CASSLETGFGKLFF. Supplemented by reference TRBV5-1 and TRBJ1-4, the full variable domain reads KAGVTQTPRYLIKTRGQQVTLSCSPISGHRSVSWYQQTPGQGLQFLFEYFSETQRNKGNFPGRFSGRQFSNSRSEMNVSTLELGDSALYLCASSLETGFGKLFFGSGTQLSVL.

This clone showed up just a few times. The gene calls are TRBV30 and TRBJ1-5; possible D gene TRBD1, 5 bases. Per the germline V gene, CDR1 is GTSNPN and CDR2 is SVGIG (reference sequence). This CDR3 is built from 12 residues. Trimming removed 8 bases from V and 4 bases from J, with 12 bases in between. CDR3 DNA sequence: TGTGCCCAAGGGGACGGGAATCAGCCCCAGCATTTT. Translating gives CAQGDGNQPQHF.

This clone was found a few times. This chain connects TRBV7-9 to TRBJ1-2; 9 nucleotides match TRBD1. The germline V gene has CDR1 SEHNR and CDR2 FQNEAQ (reference sequence). Trimming took 4 bases from V and 4 from J; bases not matched to a gene: 4. This CDR3 contains 14 residues. As DNA, the CDR3 is TGTGCCAGCAGCTGGGGACAGGGTGGCTATGGCTACACCTTC. Protein: CASSWGQGGYGYTF.

The CDR3 reads CASLTRQGAGETQYF. CDR3 DNA sequence: TGTGCCAGCCTAACCCGACAGGGGGCAGGGGAGACCCAGTACTTC. J is TRBJ2-5 and V is TRBV28; 10 bases are shared with TRBD1. Germline loops: CDR1 MDHEN, CDR2 SYDVKM. The junction had 11 bases not matched to a gene; V was cut back by 8 bases and J by 5 bases. This CDR3 comprises 15 residues.

The chain recombines TRBV19 with TRBJ1-5; D ambiguous. Germline CDR1 reads LNHDA; CDR2 reads SQIVND (reference sequence). V gave up 5 bases and J gave up 5 bases, with 10 bases separating them. The CDR3 covers 13 residues. The CDR3 DNA sequence: TGTGCCAGTAGTGAGCGATCCGATCAGCCCCAGCATTTT. Translated, it gives CASSERSDQPQHF.

The chain couples TRBV10-3 to TRBJ2-1, with D possibly being TRBD2 (6 bases). The CDR3 is 14 amino acids. Trimming removed 4 bases at V and 4 bases at J, with 11 bases between. The germline V gene encodes CDR1 ENHRY and CDR2 SYGVKD. CDR3 in amino acids: CAISVDSGYNEQFF. DNA of the CDR3: TGTGCCATCAGTGTTGATAGCGGATACAATGAGCAGTTCTTC.

The table lists this clone with a count of one. For the CDR3, the DNA is TGTGCCAGCAGCCAATCCAGGTATGGGGAGCAGTACTTC. Translation: CASSQSRYGEQYF. The chain joins TRBV14 to TRBJ2-7; no firm D call. CDR1 and CDR2 from the germline V gene are SGHDN and FVKESK. Trimming removed 2 bases from V and 7 bases from J, with 12 bases in between. The CDR3 sequence is 13 residues long.

The V gene is TRBV18, the J gene TRBJ1-1; D gene ambiguous. The CDR3 loop spans 12 amino acids. The germline V gene has CDR1 KGHSH and CDR2 LQKENI. Trimming cost V 4 bases and J 0 bases, with 3 bases left between them. Written as DNA, the CDR3 is TGTGCCAGCTCACAAGTGAACACTGAAGCTTTCTTT. Translating gives CASSQVNTEAFF.

The gene calls are TRBV9 and TRBJ1-2; weak D call: TRBD1 (6 bases). Looked up from germline, CDR1 is SGDLS and CDR2 is YYNGEE. The CDR3 extends over 14 amino acids. Trimming left V 0 bases short and J 4 bases short, with 10 bases between. CDR3 nucleotides: TGTGCCAGCAGCGTAGAAGGGACACGCTATGGCTACACCTTC. Translation gives CASSVEGTRYGYTF.

There are a few counts of this clone. This CDR3 is also generated by other DNA sequences in the sample. The rearrangement links TRBV5-1 to TRBJ2-5; D uncertain. The CDR3 is 13 residues long. V was trimmed by 0 bases and J by 1 base, leaving 4 bases between them. The germline gives CDR1 SGHRS, CDR2 YFSETQ. Here the CDR3 reads CASSLVGQETQYF. CDR3 coding DNA: TGCGCCAGCAGCTTGGTGGGCCAAGAGACCCAGTACTTC.

Worth noting for this clone: Other DNA sequences in the sample encode the same CDR3. The chain is built from TRBV7-2 and TRBJ2-1, with D unresolved. Germline lookup yields CDR1 SGHTA and CDR2 FQGNSA. The CDR3 covers 14 residues. Trimming cost V 3 bases and J 0 bases, with 6 bases left between them. As DNA, the CDR3 is TGTGCCAGCAGCTTGACCGGCTCCTACAATGAGCAGTTCTTC. This sequence encodes CASSLTGSYNEQFF. The variable domain in full, completed from reference TRBV7-2 and TRBJ2-1, reads GAGVSQSPSNKVTEKGKDVELRCDPISGHTALYWYRQSLGQGLEFLIYFQGNSAPDKSGLPSDRFSAERTGGSVSTLTIQRTQQEDSAVYLCASSLTGSYNEQFFGPGTRLTVL.

The chain has TRBV6-1 and TRBJ2-3, with D possibly matching TRBD1 (6 bases). This CDR3 contains 13 residues. V lost 7 bases to trimming and J lost 1 base, with 9 bases between them. Germline-derived CDR1 and CDR2 are MNHNS and SASEGT. CDR3 nucleotides: TGTGCCAGCATCCCAGGGGGCACAGATACGCAGTATTTT. It translates to CASIPGGTDTQYF.

V usage is TRBV29-1 and J usage is TRBJ2-7; D perhaps matches TRBD2 (5 bases). CDR3 length: 13 amino acids. V shed 1 base and J shed 2 bases, with 9 bases lying between them. Germline values: CDR1 SQVTM, CDR2 ANQGSEA. The CDR3 sequence: CSVEGYGAYEQYF. DNA for the CDR3: TGCAGCGTTGAAGGGTACGGGGCCTACGAGCAGTACTTC.

This clone was detected only a few times. The CDR3 DNA sequence: TGCAGCGTTGAACAGGGGCCGGTTTTTGTCAATGAGCAGTTCTTC. Its translation: CSVEQGPVFVNEQFF. This chain joins TRBV29-1 and TRBJ2-1; D might be TRBD1 (6 bases). Germline CDR1 SQVTM, CDR2 ANQGSEA. The CDR3 runs 15 residues. The V gene lost 2 bases and the J gene lost 6 bases, with 17 bases spanning the gap.

V is TRBV7-2 and J is TRBJ1-2; TRBD1 matches 7 bases. Trimming at V came to 5 bases and at J to 2 bases, leaving 5 bases not matched to a gene. This CDR3 region has 14 residues. Germline V CDR1 and CDR2: SGHTA, FQGNSA. The CDR3 sequence is CASSPLRGNYGYTF. The CDR3 DNA follows: TGTGCCAGCAGCCCCCTCAGGGGGAACTATGGCTACACCTTC.

A few counts support this clone. The genes are TRBV29-1 and TRBJ2-1, with TRBD2 as a possible D gene (6 bases). The CDR3 runs 16 residues. CDR1 is SQVTM, CDR2 ANQGSEA, per germline. V dropped 1 base and J dropped 0 bases, with 13 bases sitting between them. The CDR3 sequence is CSVEAGSASSYNEQFF. As DNA, the CDR3 is TGCAGCGTTGAAGCCGGGAGCGCGAGCTCCTACAATGAGCAGTTCTTC.

This clone was counted a few times. The chain couples TRBV6-5 to TRBJ2-1; 7 bases fit TRBD2. CDR3 size: 15 residues. V shed 2 bases and J 4 bases; nucleotides not matched to a gene: 5. The germline V gene has CDR1 MNHEY and CDR2 SVGAGI. CDR3 protein: CASSYDSGPYNEQFF. In DNA, the CDR3 is TGTGCCAGCAGTTACGATAGCGGGCCTTACAATGAGCAGTTCTTC.

V is TRBV25-1 and J is TRBJ2-2; D uncertain. From germline, CDR1 is MGHDK and CDR2 SYGVNS. This CDR3 is 14 amino acids long. V was shortened by 0 bases and J by 6 bases, with 8 bases between the two germline ends. The CDR3 region is CASSEYGYAGELFF. The CDR3 region has the DNA TGTGCCAGCAGTGAATACGGATATGCCGGGGAGCTGTTTTTT.

This chain joins TRBV29-1 and TRBJ2-5; 8 bases line up with TRBD1. This CDR3 is 12 amino acids long. The V segment lost 7 bases and the J segment 5 bases; nucleotides outside the gene matches: 6. CDR1 SQVTM and CDR2 ANQGSEA come from the germline V gene. As DNA, the CDR3 is TGCAGCGGTTACAGGGGGGTCGAGACCCAGTACTTC. Protein product: CSGYRGVETQYF. Combining the CDR3 with reference TRBV29-1 and TRBJ2-5 gives the whole variable domain SAVISQKPSRDICQRGTSLTIQCQVDSQVTMMFWYRQQPGQSLTLIATANQGSEATYESGFVIDKFPISRPNLTFSTLTVSNMSPEDSSIYLCSGYRGVETQYFGPGTRLLVL.

V usage is TRBV15 and J usage is TRBJ2-1, with D possibly being TRBD2 (6 bases). V lost 0 bases and J 6 bases, leaving 15 bases between the germline ends. Per germline, CDR1 LNHNV and CDR2 YYDKDF (reference sequence). The CDR3 has 16 residues. In DNA form, the CDR3 reads TGTGCCACCAGCAGAGATAGGGACTCCCTATTCAATGAGCAGTTCTTC. It encodes CATSRDRDSLFNEQFF.

This clone was counted a few times. Different DNA sequences within this sample yield the same CDR3. This chain joins TRBV5-4 and TRBJ2-3; D unclear. Between the trimmed V and J ends, which lost 4 bases and 5 bases, there was a span of 5 bases. This CDR3 contains 11 residues. Per germline, CDR1 SGHNT and CDR2 YYREEE (reference sequence). CDR3 nucleotide sequence: TGTGCCAGCAGCCTTGGAGATACGCAGTATTTT. Its translation: CASSLGDTQYF.